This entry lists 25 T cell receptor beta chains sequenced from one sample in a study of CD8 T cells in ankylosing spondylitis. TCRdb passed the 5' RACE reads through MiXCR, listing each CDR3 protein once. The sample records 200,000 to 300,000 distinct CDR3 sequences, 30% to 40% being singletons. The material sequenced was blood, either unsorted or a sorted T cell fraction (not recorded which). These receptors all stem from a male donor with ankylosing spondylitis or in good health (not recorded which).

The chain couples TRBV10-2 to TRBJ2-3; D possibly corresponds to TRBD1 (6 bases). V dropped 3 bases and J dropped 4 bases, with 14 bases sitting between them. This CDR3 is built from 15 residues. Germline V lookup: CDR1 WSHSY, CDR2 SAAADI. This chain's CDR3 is CASSDWGRAPDTQYF. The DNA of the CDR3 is TGCGCCAGCAGTGATTGGGGGCGAGCGCCAGATACGCAGTATTTT.

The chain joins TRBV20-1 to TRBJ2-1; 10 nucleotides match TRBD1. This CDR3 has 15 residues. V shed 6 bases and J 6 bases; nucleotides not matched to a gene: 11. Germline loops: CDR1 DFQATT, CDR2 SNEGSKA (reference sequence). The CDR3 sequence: CSAADRGQEVNEQFF. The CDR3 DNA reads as TGCAGTGCAGCAGACAGGGGGCAGGAGGTCAATGAGCAGTTCTTC.

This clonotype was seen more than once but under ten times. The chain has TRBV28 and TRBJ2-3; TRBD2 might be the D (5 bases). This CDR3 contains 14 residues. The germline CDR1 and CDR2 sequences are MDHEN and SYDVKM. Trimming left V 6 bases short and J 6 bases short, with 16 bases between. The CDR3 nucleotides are TGTGCCAGCAGATCCTCCTTACCGGGGGATACGCAGTATTTT. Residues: CASRSSLPGDTQYF.

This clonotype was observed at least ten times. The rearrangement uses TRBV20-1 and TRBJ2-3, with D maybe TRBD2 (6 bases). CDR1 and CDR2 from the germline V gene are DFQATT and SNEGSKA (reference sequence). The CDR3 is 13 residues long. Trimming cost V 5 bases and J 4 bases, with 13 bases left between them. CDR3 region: CSAREWGADTQYF. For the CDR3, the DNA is TGCAGTGCTCGCGAATGGGGGGCAGATACGCAGTATTTT.

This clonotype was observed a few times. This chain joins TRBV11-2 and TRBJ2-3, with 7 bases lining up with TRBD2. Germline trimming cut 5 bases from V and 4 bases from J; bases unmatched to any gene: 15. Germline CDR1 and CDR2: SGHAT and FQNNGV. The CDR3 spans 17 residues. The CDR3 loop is CASSGGLSASGADTQYF. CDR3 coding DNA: TGTGCCAGCAGCGGCGGCCTTTCAGCAAGCGGGGCAGATACGCAGTATTTT.

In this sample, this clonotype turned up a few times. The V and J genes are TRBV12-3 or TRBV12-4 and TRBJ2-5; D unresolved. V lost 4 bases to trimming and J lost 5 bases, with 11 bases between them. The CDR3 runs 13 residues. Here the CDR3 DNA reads TGTGCCAGCAGTTGGGCCGCGGCCGAGACCCAGTACTTC. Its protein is CASSWAAAETQYF.

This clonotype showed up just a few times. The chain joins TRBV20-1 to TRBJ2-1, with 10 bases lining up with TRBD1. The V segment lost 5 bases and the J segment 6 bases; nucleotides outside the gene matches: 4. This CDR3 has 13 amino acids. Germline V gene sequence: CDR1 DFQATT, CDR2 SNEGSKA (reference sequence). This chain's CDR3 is CSAGGDRGNEQFF. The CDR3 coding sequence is TGCAGTGCTGGCGGGGACAGGGGCAATGAGCAGTTCTTC.

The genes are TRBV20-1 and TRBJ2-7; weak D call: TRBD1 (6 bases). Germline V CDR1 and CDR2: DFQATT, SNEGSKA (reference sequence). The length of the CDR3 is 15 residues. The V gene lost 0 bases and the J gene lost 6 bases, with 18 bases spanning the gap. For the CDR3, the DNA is TGCAGTGCTAGAGATGTTCAGCAGGGGTTCGGCGAGCAGTACTTC. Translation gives CSARDVQQGFGEQYF.

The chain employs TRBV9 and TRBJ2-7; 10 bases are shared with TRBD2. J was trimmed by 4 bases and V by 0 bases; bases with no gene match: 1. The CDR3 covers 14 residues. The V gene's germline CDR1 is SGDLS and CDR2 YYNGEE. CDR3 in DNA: TGTGCCAGCAGCGTAGGTAGCGGGGGGTACGAGCAGTACTTC. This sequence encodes CASSVGSGGYEQYF. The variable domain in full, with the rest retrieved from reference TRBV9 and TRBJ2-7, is DSGVTQTPKHLITATGQRVTLRCSPRSGDLSVYWYQQSLDQGLQFLIQYYNGEERAKGNILERFSAQQFPDLHSELNLSSLELGDSALYFCASSVGSGGYEQYFGPGTRLTVT.

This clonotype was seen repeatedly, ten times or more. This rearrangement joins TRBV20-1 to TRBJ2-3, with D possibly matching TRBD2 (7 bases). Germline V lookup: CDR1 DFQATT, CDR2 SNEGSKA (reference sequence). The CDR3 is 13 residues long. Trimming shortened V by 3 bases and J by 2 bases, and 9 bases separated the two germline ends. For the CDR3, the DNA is TGCAGTGCTAGGGGGGGGGCCACAGATACGCAGTATTTT. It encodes CSARGGATDTQYF.

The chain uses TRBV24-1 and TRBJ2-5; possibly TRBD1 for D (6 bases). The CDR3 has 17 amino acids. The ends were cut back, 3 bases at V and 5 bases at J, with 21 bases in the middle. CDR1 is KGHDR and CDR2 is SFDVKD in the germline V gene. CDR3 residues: CATSDAGDPQREETQYF. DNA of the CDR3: TGTGCCACCAGTGATGCAGGGGATCCACAGAGAGAGGAGACCCAGTACTTC.

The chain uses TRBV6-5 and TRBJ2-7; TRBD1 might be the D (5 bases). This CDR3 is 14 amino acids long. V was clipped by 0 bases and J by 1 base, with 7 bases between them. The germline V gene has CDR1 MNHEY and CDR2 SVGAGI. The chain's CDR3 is CASSYSGLSYEQYF. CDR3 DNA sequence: TGTGCCAGCAGTTACTCGGGGCTGTCCTACGAGCAGTACTTC.

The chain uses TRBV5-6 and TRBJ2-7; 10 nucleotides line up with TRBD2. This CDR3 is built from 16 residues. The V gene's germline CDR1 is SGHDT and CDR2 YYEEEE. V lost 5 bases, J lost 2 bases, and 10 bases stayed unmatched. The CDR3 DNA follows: TGTGCCAGCAGTCCAGGAATAGGGACTAGCGCCTACGAGCAGTACTTC. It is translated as CASSPGIGTSAYEQYF.

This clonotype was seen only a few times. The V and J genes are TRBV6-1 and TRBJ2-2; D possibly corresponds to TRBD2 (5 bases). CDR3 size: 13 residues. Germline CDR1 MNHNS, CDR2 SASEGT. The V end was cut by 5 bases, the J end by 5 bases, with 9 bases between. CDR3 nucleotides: TGTGCCAGCAGTAAGAGGGTGACCGGGGAGCTGTTTTTT. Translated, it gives CASSKRVTGELFF.

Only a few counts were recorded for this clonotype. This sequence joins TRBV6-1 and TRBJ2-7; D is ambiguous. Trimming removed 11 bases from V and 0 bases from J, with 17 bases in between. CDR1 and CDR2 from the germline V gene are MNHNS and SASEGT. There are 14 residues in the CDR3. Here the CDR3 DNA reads TGTGCCGGATCGTTGAACTTATACTCCTACGAGCAGTACTTC. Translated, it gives CAGSLNLYSYEQYF.

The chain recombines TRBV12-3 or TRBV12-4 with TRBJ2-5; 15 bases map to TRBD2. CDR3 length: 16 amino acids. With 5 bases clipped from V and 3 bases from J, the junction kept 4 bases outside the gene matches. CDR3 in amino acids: CASSARTSGGEETQYF. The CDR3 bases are TGTGCCAGCAGTGCCAGGACTAGCGGGGGGGAAGAGACCCAGTACTTC.

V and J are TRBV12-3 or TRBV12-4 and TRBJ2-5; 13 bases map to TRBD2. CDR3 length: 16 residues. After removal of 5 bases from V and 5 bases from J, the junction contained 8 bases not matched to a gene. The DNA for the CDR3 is TGTGCCAGCAGTCCGGGACTAGCGGGGTCCAGGGAGACCCAGTACTTC. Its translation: CASSPGLAGSRETQYF.

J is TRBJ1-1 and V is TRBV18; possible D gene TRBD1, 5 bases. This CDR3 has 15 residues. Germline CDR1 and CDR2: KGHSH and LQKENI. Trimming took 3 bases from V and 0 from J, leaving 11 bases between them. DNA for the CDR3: TGTGCCAGCTCACCTTGGGGACCGCTGAACACTGAAGCTTTCTTT. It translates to CASSPWGPLNTEAFF.

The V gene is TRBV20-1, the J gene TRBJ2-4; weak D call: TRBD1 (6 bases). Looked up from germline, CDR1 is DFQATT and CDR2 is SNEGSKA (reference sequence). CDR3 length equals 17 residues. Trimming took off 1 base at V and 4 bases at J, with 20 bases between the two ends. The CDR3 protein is CSARGSLGQGKKNIQYF. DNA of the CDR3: TGCAGTGCTAGAGGATCTTTAGGCCAGGGGAAAAAAAACATTCAGTACTTC.

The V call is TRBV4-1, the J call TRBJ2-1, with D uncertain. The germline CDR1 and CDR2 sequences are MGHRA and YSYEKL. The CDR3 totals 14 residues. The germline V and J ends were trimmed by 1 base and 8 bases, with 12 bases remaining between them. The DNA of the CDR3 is TGCGCCAGCAGCCAAGTGCCAGGTTCCTATGAGCAGTTCTTC. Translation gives CASSQVPGSYEQFF.

Here the CDR3 DNA reads TGTGCCAGCAGCTTCGTCGGGGTGACAGAGCAGTTCTTC. Residues: CASSFVGVTEQFF. The chain joins TRBV7-8 to TRBJ2-1, with D possibly TRBD2 on 5 matching bases. The CDR3 consists of 13 residues. Germline V lookup: CDR1 SGHVS, CDR2 FQNEAQ. V lost 3 bases and J 10 bases, leaving 13 bases between the germline ends.

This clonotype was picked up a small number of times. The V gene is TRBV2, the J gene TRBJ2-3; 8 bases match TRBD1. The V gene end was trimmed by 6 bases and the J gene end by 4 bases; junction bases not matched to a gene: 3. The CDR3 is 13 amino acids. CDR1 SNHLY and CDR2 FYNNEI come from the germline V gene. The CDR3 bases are TGTGCCAGCAGAGAGGACAGGGCAGATACGCAGTATTTT. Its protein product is CASREDRADTQYF. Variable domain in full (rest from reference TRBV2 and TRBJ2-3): EPEVTQTPSHQVTQMGQEVILRCVPISNHLYFYWYRQILGQKVEFLVSFYNNEISEKSEIFDDQFSVERPDGSNFTLKIRSTKLEDSAMYFCASREDRADTQYFGPGTRLTVL.

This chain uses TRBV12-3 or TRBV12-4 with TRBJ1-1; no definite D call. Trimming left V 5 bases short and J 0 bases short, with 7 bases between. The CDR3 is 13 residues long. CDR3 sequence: CASSPLLNTEAFF. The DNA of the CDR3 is TGTGCCAGCAGTCCGTTGTTGAACACTGAAGCTTTCTTT.

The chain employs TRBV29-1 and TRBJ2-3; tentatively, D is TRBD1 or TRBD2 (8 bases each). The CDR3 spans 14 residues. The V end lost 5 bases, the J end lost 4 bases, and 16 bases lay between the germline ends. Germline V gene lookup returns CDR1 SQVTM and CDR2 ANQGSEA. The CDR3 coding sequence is TGCAGCGTTCGGGGGGGACAGGCACCAGATACGCAGTATTTT. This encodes CSVRGGQAPDTQYF.

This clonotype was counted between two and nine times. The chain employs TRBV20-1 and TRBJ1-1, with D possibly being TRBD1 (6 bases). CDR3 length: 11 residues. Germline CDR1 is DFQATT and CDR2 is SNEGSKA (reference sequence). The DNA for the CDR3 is TGCAGCGGACGAAGGGACATTGAAGCTTTCTTT. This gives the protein CSGRRDIEAFF.